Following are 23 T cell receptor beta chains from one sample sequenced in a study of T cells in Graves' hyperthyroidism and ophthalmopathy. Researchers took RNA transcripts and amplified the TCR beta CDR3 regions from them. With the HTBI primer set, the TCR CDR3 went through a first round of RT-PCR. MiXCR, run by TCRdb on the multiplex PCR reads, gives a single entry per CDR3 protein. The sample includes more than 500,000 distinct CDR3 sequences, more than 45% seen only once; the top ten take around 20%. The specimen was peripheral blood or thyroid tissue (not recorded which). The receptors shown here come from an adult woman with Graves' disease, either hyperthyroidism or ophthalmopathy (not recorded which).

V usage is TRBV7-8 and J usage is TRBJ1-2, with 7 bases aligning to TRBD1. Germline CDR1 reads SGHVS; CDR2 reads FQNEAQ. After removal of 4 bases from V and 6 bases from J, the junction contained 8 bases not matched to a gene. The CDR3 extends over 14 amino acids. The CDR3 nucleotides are TGTGCCAGCAGCTCACGACAGGGAGTCCATGGCTACACCTTC. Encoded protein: CASSSRQGVHGYTF.

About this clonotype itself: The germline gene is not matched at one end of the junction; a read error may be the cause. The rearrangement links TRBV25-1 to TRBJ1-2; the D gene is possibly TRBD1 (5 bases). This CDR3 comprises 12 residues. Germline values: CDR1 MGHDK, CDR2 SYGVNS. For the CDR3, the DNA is TGTGCCTGCAGTGGGGGGTTATCCGGCTACACCTTC. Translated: CACSGGLSGYTF.

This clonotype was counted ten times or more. The CDR3 here is CATSRDQEETQYF. CDR3 sequence (DNA): TGTGCCACCAGCAGAGATCAGGAGGAGACCCAGTACTTC. This sequence joins TRBV15 and TRBJ2-5; D is uncertain. Germline CDR1 reads LNHNV; CDR2 reads YYDKDF (reference sequence). Trimming cost V 0 bases and J 5 bases, with 7 bases left between them. This CDR3 has 13 amino acids.

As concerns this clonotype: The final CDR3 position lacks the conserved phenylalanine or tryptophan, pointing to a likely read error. CDR3 in amino acids: CASSDRGTEAFL. The CDR3 DNA is TGCGCCAGCAGTGACAGGGGAACTGAAGCTTTCCTT. The chain employs TRBV10-2 and TRBJ1-1; TRBD1 is a possible D gene (6 bases). Trimming took off 3 bases at V and 5 bases at J, with 7 bases between the two ends. This CDR3 comprises 12 residues. CDR1 WSHSY and CDR2 SAAADI come from the germline V gene.

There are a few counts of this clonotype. CDR3 nucleotide sequence: TGTGCCAGCAGACAGGGGACAAAAGAGACCCAGTACTTC. Translating gives CASRQGTKETQYF. The gene calls are TRBV2 and TRBJ2-5; 7 positions agree with TRBD1. The CDR3 consists of 13 residues. CDR1 is SNHLY, CDR2 FYNNEI, per germline. V dropped 6 bases and J dropped 3; count of bases not matched to a gene: 4.

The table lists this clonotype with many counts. The CDR3 loop is CASSRPEGTGAQHF. CDR3 bases: TGTGCCAGCAGTCGTCCCGAGGGGACAGGGGCCCAGCATTTT. The chain employs TRBV7-2 and TRBJ1-5; TRBD1 matches 10 bases. Germline loops: CDR1 SGHTA, CDR2 FQGNSA. V was clipped by 6 bases and J by 11 bases; unmatched bases: 10. The CDR3 length is 14 residues.

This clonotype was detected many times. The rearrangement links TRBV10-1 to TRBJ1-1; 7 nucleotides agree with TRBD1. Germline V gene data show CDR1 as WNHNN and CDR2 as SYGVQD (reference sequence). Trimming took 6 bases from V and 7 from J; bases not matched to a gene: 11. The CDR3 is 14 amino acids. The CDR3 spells CASRRDRGTIEAFF. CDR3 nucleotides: TGCGCCAGCAGGAGGGACAGAGGAACAATTGAAGCTTTCTTT.

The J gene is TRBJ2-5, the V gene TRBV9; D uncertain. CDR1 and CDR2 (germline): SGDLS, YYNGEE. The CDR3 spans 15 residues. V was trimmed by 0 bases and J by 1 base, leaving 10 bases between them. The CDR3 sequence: CASSVVGMAQETQYF. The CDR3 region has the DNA TGTGCCAGCAGCGTAGTGGGGATGGCCCAAGAGACCCAGTACTTC.

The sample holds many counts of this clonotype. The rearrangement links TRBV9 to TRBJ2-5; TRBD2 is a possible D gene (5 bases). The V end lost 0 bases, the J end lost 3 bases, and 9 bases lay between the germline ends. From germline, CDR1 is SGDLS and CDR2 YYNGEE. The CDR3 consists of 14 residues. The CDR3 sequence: CASSVEPREETQYF. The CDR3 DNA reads TGTGCCAGCAGCGTAGAGCCGAGGGAAGAGACCCAGTACTTC. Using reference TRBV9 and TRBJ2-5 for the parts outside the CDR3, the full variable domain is DSGVTQTPKHLITATGQRVTLRCSPRSGDLSVYWYQQSLDQGLQFLIQYYNGEERAKGNILERFSAQQFPDLHSELNLSSLELGDSALYFCASSVEPREETQYFGPGTRLLVL.

This chain's CDR3 is CASSYSGQSAPLHF. CDR3 nucleotides: TGTGCCAGCAGTTATTCGGGTCAGTCGGCACCCCTCCACTTT. This chain uses TRBV6-5 with TRBJ1-6, with unresolved D. Per germline, CDR1 MNHEY and CDR2 SVGAGI. The CDR3 has 14 residues. Trimming took 3 bases from V and 11 from J, leaving 14 bases between them.

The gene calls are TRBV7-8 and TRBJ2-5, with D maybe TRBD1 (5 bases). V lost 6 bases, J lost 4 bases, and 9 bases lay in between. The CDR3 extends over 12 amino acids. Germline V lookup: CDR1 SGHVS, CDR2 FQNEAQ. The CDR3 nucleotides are TGTGCCAGCAGACCCACAGGAGAGACCCAGTACTTC. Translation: CASRPTGETQYF.

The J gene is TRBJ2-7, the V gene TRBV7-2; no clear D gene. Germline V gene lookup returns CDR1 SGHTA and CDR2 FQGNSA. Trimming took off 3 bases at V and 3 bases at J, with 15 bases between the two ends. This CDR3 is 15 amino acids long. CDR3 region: CASSLALEQDYEQYF. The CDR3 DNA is TGTGCCAGCAGCTTGGCCCTCGAGCAGGACTACGAGCAGTACTTC.

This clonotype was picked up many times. The chain's CDR3 is CASSESNTGELFF. CDR3 DNA sequence: TGCGCCAGCAGTGAAAGTAACACCGGGGAGCTGTTTTTT. The chain uses TRBV10-1 and TRBJ2-2; D not certain. Per germline, CDR1 WNHNN and CDR2 SYGVQD (reference sequence). The CDR3 covers 13 residues. The V end lost 3 bases, the J end lost 2 bases, and 4 bases lay between the germline ends.

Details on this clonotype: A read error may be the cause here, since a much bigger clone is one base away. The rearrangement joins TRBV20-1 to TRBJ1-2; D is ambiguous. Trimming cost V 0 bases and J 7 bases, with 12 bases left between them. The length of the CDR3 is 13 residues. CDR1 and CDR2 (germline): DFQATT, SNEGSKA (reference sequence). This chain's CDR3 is CSARDGLLSGYTF. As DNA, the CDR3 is TGCAGTGCTAGAGACGGATTACTATCTGGCTACACCTTC.

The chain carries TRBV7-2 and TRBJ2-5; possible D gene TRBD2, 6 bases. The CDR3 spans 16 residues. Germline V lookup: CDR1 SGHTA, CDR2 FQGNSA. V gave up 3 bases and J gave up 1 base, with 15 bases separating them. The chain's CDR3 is CASSFSAGTTQETQYF. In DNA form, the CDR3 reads TGTGCCAGCAGCTTTAGTGCGGGGACCACCCAAGAGACCCAGTACTTC.

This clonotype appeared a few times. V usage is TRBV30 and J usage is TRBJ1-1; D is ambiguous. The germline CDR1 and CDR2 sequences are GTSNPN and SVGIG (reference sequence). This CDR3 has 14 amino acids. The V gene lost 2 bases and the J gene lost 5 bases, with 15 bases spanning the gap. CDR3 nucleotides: TGTGCCTGGAGTTTACGACGGATGGTAACTGAAGCTTTCTTT. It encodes CAWSLRRMVTEAFF.

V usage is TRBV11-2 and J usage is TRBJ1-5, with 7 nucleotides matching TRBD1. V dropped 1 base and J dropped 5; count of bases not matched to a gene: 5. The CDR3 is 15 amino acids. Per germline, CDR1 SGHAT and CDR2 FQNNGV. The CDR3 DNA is TGTGCCAGCAGCTTAGGAAGAGGGGGCTATCAGCCCCAGCATTTT. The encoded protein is CASSLGRGGYQPQHF.

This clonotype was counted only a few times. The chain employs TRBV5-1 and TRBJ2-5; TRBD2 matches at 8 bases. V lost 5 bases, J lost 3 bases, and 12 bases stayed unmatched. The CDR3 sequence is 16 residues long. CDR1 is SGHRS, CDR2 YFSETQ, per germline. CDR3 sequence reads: CASRGGFSGRKETQYF. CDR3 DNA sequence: TGCGCCAGCAGGGGGGGTTTCAGCGGGAGAAAAGAGACCCAGTACTTC.

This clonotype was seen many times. The CDR3 DNA follows: TGTGCCAGCAGTCCGAGGACGGAAGCGGGTGAAAAACTGTTTTTT. Translating gives CASSPRTEAGEKLFF. This chain joins TRBV28 and TRBJ1-4; no definite D call. CDR1 is MDHEN, CDR2 SYDVKM, per germline. Trimming took 5 bases from V and 7 from J, leaving 17 bases between them. The CDR3 has 15 residues. Together with reference TRBV28 and TRBJ1-4, the CDR3 gives the full variable domain: DVKVTQSSRYLVKRTGEKVFLECVQDMDHENMFWYRQDPGLGLRLIYFSYDVKMKEKGDIPEGYSVSREKKERFSLILESASTNQTSMYLCASSPRTEAGEKLFFGSGTQLSVL.

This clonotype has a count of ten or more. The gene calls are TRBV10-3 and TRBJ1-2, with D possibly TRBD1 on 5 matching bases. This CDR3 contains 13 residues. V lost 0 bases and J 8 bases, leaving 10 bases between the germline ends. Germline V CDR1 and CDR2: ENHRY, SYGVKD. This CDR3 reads CAISESSGTGYTF. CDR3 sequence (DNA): TGTGCCATCAGTGAGTCATCAGGGACGGGCTACACCTTC.

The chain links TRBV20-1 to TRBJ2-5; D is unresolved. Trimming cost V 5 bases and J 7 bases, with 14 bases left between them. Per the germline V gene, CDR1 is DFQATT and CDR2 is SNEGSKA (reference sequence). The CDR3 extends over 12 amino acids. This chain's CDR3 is CSAPDGRRTQYF. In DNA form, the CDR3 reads TGCAGTGCTCCAGACGGCCGGCGGACCCAGTACTTC.

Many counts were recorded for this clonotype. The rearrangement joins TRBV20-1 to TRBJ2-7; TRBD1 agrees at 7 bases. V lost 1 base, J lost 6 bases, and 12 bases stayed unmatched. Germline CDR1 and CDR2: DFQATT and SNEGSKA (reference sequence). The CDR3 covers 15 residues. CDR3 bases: TGCAGTGCTAGAGCGCTTGGGACAGTCTCTCGCGAGCAGTACTTC. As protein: CSARALGTVSREQYF.

DNA for the CDR3: TGTGCCAGCAGTTCCCCCCGGCTAGCGTTGCCTTACGAGCAGTACTTC. Its translation is CASSSPRLALPYEQYF. V gene TRBV12-3 or TRBV12-4 combines with J gene TRBJ2-7; D perhaps matches TRBD2 (6 bases). V gave up 4 bases and J gave up 4 bases, with 20 bases separating them. The CDR3 covers 16 residues.